This paragraph covers one T cell receptor beta chain sequence. What it binds is not known. A multiplex PCR was run with 60 Vbeta primers and 13 Jbeta primers. Profiled with immunoSEQ multiplex PCR; TCRdb holds only in-frame clones, not every one. The data contain over 90,000 clones, 79% of them singletons. The data belong to a study of cytomegalovirus exposure and HLA in healthy donors. Study-wide findings and caveats: TRBV6-2, TRBV6-3 and other indistinguishable V segments were excluded. A reported reduction in N-insertions relative to the approximately 640-donor mean was seen in an Asian-associated ancestry cluster in a later analysis. CMV serostatus was the only recorded immune exposure for donors.

The CDR3 consists of 14 residues. Between the trimmed V and J ends, which lost 0 bases and 6 bases, there was a span of 12 bases. Per the germline V gene, CDR1 is SGHTA and CDR2 is FQGNSA. The rearrangement links TRBV7-2 to TRBJ2-7; perhaps TRBD1 as D (6 bases). Sample: PBMCs. The sequence derives from a man aged 45-65 years in good health and CMV-seropositive. CDR3 region: CASSLAGTSSEQYF. In DNA form, the CDR3 reads TGTGCCAGCAGCTTAGCCGGGACATCGAGCGAGCAGTACTTC.